This T cell receptor beta chain comes out of a study of T cell responses to AZD1222 COVID-19 vaccine. The CDR3 covers 13 residues. Germline V lookup: CDR1 LNHDA, CDR2 SQIVND (reference sequence). Between the trimmed V and J ends, which lost 3 bases and 7 bases, there was a span of 13 bases. Pooled in the analysis were second doses at about 4 or about 12 weeks. Clones were read by immunoSEQ multiplex PCR, and TCRdb kept only the in-frame ones, dropping some. This table has about 180,000 clones, 88% appearing once. The sample in question was peripheral blood, obtained 28 days after the second AZD1222 dose. This TCR came from an adult who received the AZD1222 COVID-19 vaccine. This chain uses TRBV19 with TRBJ2-7; possibly TRBD1 for D (6 bases). CDR3 sequence: CASSIVQGWEQYF. In nucleotides, the CDR3 is TGTGCCAGTAGTATTGTTCAGGGGTGGGAGCAGTACTTC. Looking up the rest from reference TRBV19 and TRBJ2-7 gives the full variable domain: DGGITQSPKYLFRKEGQNVTLSCEQNLNHDAMYWYRQDPGQGLRLIYYSQIVNDFQKGDIAEGYSVSREKKESFPLTVTSAQKNPTAFYLCASSIVQGWEQYFGPGTRLTVT.